This TCR beta chain was sequenced for a study of blood T cell repertoires in COVID-19. J was trimmed by 3 bases and V by 1 base; bases with no gene match: 3. The V gene's germline CDR1 is SQVTM and CDR2 ANQGSEA. The CDR3 sequence is 14 residues long. Clones were sequenced by immunoSEQ multiplex PCR, and TCRdb holds only the in-frame ones, with some missing. Among some 160,000 clones, roughly 90% were seen once, and the ten largest hold roughly 5.3%. The chain is built from TRBV29-1 and TRBJ1-2; 9 positions match TRBD1. The receptor comes from a young man with COVID-19, enrolled during active disease. The specimen sequenced was peripheral blood. The CDR3 bases are TGCAGCGTTGAAGGCAGGGACAGGGACTATGGCTACACCTTC. Its translation: CSVEGRDRDYGYTF.